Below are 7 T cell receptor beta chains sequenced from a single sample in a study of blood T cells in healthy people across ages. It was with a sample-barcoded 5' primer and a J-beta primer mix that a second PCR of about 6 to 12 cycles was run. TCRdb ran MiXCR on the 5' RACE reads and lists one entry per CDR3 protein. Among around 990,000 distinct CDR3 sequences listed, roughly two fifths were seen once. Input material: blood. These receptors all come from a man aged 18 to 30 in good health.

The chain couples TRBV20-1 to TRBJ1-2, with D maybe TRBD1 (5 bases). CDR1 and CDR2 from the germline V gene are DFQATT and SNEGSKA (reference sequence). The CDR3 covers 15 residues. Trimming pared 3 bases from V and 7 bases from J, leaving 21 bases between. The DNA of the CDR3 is TGCAGTGCTAGGGCGGGGGACTCTTTACTCGGTGGCTACACCTTC. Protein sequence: CSARAGDSLLGGYTF.

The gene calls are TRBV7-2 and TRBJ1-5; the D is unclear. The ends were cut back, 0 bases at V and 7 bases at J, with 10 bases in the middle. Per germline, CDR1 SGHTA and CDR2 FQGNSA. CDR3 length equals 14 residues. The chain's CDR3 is CASSLASGGQPQHF. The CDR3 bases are TGTGCCAGCAGCTTAGCGTCCGGAGGGCAGCCCCAGCATTTT.

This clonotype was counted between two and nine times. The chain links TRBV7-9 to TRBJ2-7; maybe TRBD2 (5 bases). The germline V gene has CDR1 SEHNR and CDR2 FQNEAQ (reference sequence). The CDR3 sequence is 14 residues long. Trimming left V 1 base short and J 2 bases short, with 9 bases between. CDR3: CASSLEAATYEQYF. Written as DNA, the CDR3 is TGTGCCAGCAGCTTAGAAGCGGCAACCTACGAGCAGTACTTC.

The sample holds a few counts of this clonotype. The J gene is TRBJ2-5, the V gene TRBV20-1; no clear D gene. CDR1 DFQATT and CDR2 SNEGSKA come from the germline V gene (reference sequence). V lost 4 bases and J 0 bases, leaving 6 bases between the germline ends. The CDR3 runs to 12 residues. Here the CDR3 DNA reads TGCAGTGCTACCGCTAACCAAGAGACCCAGTACTTC. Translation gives CSATANQETQYF.

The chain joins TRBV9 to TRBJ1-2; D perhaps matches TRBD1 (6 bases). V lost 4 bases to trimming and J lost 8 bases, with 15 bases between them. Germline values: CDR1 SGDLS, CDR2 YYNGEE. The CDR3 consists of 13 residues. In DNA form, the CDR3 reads TGTGCCAGCAGCCTCCCAGCAGGGGTCGGCTACACCTTC. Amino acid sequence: CASSLPAGVGYTF.

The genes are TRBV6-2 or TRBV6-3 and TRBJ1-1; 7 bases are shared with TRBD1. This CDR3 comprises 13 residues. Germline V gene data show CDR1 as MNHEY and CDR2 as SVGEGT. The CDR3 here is CACTTGEGTEAFF. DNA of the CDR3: TGTGCGTGTACCACAGGGGAGGGGACTGAAGCTTTCTTT.

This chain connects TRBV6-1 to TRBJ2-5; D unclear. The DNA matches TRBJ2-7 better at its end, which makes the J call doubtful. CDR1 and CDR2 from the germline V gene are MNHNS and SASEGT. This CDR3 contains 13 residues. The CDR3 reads CASSEAPPYEQYF. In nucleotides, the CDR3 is TGTGCCAGCAGTGAAGCGCCTCCCTACGAGCAGTACTTC.